The rows below give T cell receptor beta chains drawn from one sample of a study of OX40 agonist ivuxolimab in advanced cancers. This table comes from immunoSEQ multiplex PCR, and its TCRdb copy is limited to in-frame clones, with some not included. The sample includes roughly 53,000 clones, 84% of them seen just once. Sequences were derived from CD4+ or CD8+ T cells sorted from blood, sampled in a trial of the OX40 agonist ivuxolimab. The receptors shown here come from an adult with an advanced solid tumor such as melanoma, head and neck, liver or kidney cancer. The CDR3 runs from the conserved cysteine through the conserved F or W. The order of the fields is V gene, CDR3 length, J gene, CDR3 protein.

v_gene: TRBV6-1
len: 14
j_gene: TRBJ1-1
CDR3aa: CASWVGTGNTEAFF

v_gene: TRBV18
len: 16
j_gene: TRBJ2-3
CDR3aa: CASSPQEAGSGDTQYF

v_gene: TRBV6-6
len: 13
j_gene: TRBJ1-1
CDR3aa: CASSYELNTEAFF

v_gene: TRBV5-6
len: 15
j_gene: TRBJ2-4
CDR3aa: CASSFGGSAKNIQYF

v_gene: TRBV5-1
len: 12
j_gene: TRBJ2-3
CDR3aa: CASSLPGDTQYF

v_gene: TRBV19
len: 15
j_gene: TRBJ1-1
CDR3aa: CATQRRGDVNTEAFF

v_gene: TRBV10-3
len: 14
j_gene: -
CDR3aa: CAISEVTGGSEQYF

v_gene: TRBV28
len: 13
j_gene: TRBJ1-2
CDR3aa: CASSVRASYGYTF

v_gene: TRBV30
len: 12
j_gene: TRBJ1-2
CDR3aa: CAWSVQYWGYTF

v_gene: TRBV7-3
len: 16
j_gene: TRBJ2-6
CDR3aa: CASARVIGPGANVLTF

v_gene: TRBV29-1
len: 12
j_gene: TRBJ1-5
CDR3aa: CSGQGRNQPQHF

v_gene: TRBV18
len: 18
j_gene: TRBJ2-1
CDR3aa: CASSPKGREGRSYNEQFF

v_gene: TRBV6-5
len: 15
j_gene: TRBJ2-5
CDR3aa: CASSNGLAGWETQYF

v_gene: TRBV19
len: 14
j_gene: TRBJ1-4
CDR3aa: CASSLSRENEKLFF

v_gene: TRBV2
len: 16
j_gene: TRBJ2-6
CDR3aa: CASSESVPSGANVLTF

v_gene: TRBV5-6
len: 16
j_gene: TRBJ1-1
CDR3aa: CASSLGGLVTGTEAFF

v_gene: TRBV6-5
len: 14
j_gene: TRBJ1-4
CDR3aa: CASRALGAGEKLFF

v_gene: TRBV23-1
len: 11
j_gene: TRBJ1-3
CDR3aa: CATQPGNTIYF

v_gene: TRBV5-1
len: 15
j_gene: TRBJ2-7
CDR3aa: CASSRTSGVRDEQYF

v_gene: TRBV6-5
len: 15
j_gene: TRBJ2-2
CDR3aa: CASTSPPANTGELFF

v_gene: TRBV5-8
len: 18
j_gene: TRBJ2-3
CDR3aa: CASSLGMSPGGGSDTQYF

v_gene: TRBV6-5
len: 12
j_gene: TRBJ2-7
CDR3aa: CASSYRRGEQYF

v_gene: TRBV6-6
len: 16
j_gene: TRBJ2-3
CDR3aa: CASSYSIAGDADTQYF

v_gene: TRBV27
len: 14
j_gene: TRBJ1-4
CDR3aa: CASKPLATNEKLFF

v_gene: TRBV30
len: 13
j_gene: TRBJ1-4
CDR3aa: CAWAQGAAEKLFF

v_gene: TRBV6-5
len: 13
j_gene: TRBJ1-1
CDR3aa: CASVFQGNTEAFF

v_gene: TRBV19
len: 13
j_gene: TRBJ1-2
CDR3aa: CASSIQEKGGYTF

v_gene: TRBV10-3
len: 13
j_gene: TRBJ1-1
CDR3aa: CAIGGGALTEAFF

v_gene: TRBV6-9
len: 15
j_gene: TRBJ2-7
CDR3aa: CASSLGDRVRYEQYF

v_gene: TRBV4-1
len: 13
j_gene: TRBJ1-1
CDR3aa: CASSQDQGSSLQF

v_gene: TRBV5-4
len: 19
j_gene: TRBJ2-2
CDR3aa: CASSLAGREGLLPTGELFF